This T cell receptor (beta chain) derives from a study of blood T cell repertoires in COVID-19. Study background: The United States, Italy and Spain provided the acute and convalescent COVID-19 samples. Sources were T cells, B-cell-depleted T cells, or PBMCs; the material itself was cDNA or gDNA.

The germline V gene has CDR1 MDHEN and CDR2 SYDVKM. V gave up 8 bases and J gave up 6 bases, with 20 bases separating them. The CDR3 extends over 15 amino acids. Original handling: Amplifying reference gene primers gave estimates of nucleated cell counts. Profiling relied on immunoSEQ multiplex PCR, and the TCRdb table lists in-frame clones only, not all of them. V, J and clone size reflect that table, while D and trimming were determined from the DNA. The repertoire holds roughly 90,000 clones, more than 80% seen once, with approximately 10% in the top ten. Sequenced: peripheral blood. The sequence was collected from a woman in her 70s with acute or convalescent COVID-19. The V gene is TRBV28, the J gene TRBJ1-5; TRBD1 is a possible D gene (5 bases). DNA of the CDR3: TGTGCCAGCGTCAAGAGTGGGGGTAGCGGTCAGCCCCAGCATTTT. It codes for CASVKSGGSGQPQHF.